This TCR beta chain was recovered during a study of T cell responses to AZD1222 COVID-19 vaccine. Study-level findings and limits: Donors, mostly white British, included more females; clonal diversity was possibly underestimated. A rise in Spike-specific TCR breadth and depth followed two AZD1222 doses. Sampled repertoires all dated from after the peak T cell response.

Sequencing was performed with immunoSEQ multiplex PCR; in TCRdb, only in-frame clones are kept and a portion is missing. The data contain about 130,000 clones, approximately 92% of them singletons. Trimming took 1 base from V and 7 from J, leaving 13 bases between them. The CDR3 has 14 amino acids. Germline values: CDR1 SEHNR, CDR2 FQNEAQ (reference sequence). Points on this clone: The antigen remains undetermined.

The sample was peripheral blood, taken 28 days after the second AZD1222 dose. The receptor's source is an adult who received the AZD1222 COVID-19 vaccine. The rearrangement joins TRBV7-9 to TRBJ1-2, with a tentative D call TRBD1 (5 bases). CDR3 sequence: CASSLVDERGGYTF. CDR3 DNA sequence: TGTGCCAGCAGCTTAGTTGACGAGAGGGGTGGCTACACCTTC.